These 26 T cell receptor beta chains were sequenced from one sample in a study of T cells in Graves' hyperthyroidism and ophthalmopathy. Regions amplified from RNA transcripts were the TCR beta CDR3 regions. Initially, a first-round RT-PCR of the TCR CDR3 employed the HTBI primer set. TCRdb fed the multiplex PCR reads into MiXCR, producing one record per CDR3 protein. The sample gives over 250,000 distinct CDR3 sequences, less than 30% of which show up once; over 25% is in the top ten. The sequenced material came from blood. The receptors were gathered from a man aged 35-49 years with Graves' hyperthyroidism that later progressed to Graves' ophthalmopathy.

This clonotype was counted many times. The chain couples TRBV11-2 to TRBJ2-2; D perhaps matches TRBD1 (5 bases). This CDR3 has 15 residues. Trimming shortened V by 0 bases and J by 1 base, and 6 bases separated the two germline ends. The germline V gene encodes CDR1 SGHAT and CDR2 FQNNGV. The CDR3 here is CASSLEGRNTGELFF. CDR3 sequence (DNA): TGTGCCAGCAGCTTAGAGGGGCGGAACACCGGGGAGCTGTTTTTT.

This clonotype was counted at least ten times. The V and J genes are TRBV11-1 and TRBJ1-2; tentative D call: TRBD1 (5 bases). This CDR3 comprises 15 residues. The germline CDR1 and CDR2 sequences are SGHAT and FQDESV (reference sequence). With 5 bases removed from V and 6 bases from J, the gap between germline ends came to 19 bases. CDR3 DNA: TGTGCCAGCAGCCCTATAGATCACAGGAGAAATGGCTACACCTTC. The encoded protein is CASSPIDHRRNGYTF.

This clonotype was recorded many times. The CDR3 sequence: CASSPSGRPTDTQYF. The CDR3 bases are TGTGCCAGCAGCCCTAGCGGGAGACCCACAGATACGCAGTATTTT. The chain links TRBV6-2 or TRBV6-3 to TRBJ2-3; TRBD2 matches at 10 bases. The V and J ends lost 6 bases and 2 bases, in that order; junction bases with no gene match: 5. From germline, CDR1 is MNHEY and CDR2 SVGEGT. This CDR3 contains 15 residues.

This clonotype was observed many times. The V call is TRBV5-5, the J call TRBJ1-5; TRBD1 is a possible D gene (5 bases). The CDR3 length is 16 residues. Germline CDR1 and CDR2: SGHKS and YYEKEE (reference sequence). V lost 1 base and J lost 9, with 20 bases in between. The CDR3 spells CASSLYGAGGSGPQHF. In nucleotides, the CDR3 is TGTGCCAGCAGCTTGTACGGCGCGGGGGGGTCAGGGCCCCAGCATTTT.

The table lists this clonotype with many counts. This chain uses TRBV2 with TRBJ2-4; 9 bases match TRBD2. Per germline, CDR1 SNHLY and CDR2 FYNNEI. The CDR3 is made up of 17 amino acids. V shed 0 bases, J shed 6 bases, and the junction held 9 bases outside the gene matches. DNA for the CDR3: TGTGCCAGCAGTGAAGCCCCTCCGCTACTAGCGGGAAACATTCAGTACTTC. Its protein is CASSEAPPLLAGNIQYF.

The chain recombines TRBV6-1 with TRBJ1-1; possibly TRBD1 for D (6 bases). The germline V and J ends were trimmed by 7 bases and 5 bases, with 17 bases remaining between them. The CDR3 runs 14 residues. CDR1 is MNHNS, CDR2 SASEGT, per germline. The CDR3 coding sequence is TGTGCCAGCACTATACAGGGAGCCGGAACTGAAGCTTTCTTT. Translated, it gives CASTIQGAGTEAFF.

A few counts support this clonotype. The gene calls are TRBV6-1 and TRBJ1-1; 7 positions match TRBD1. The V and J ends lost 4 bases and 3 bases, in that order; junction bases with no gene match: 5. The CDR3 covers 14 residues. The germline V gene has CDR1 MNHNS and CDR2 SASEGT. The CDR3 is CASSGGQTHTEAFF. CDR3 in DNA: TGTGCCAGCAGTGGGGGACAGACTCACACTGAAGCTTTCTTT.

This sequence joins TRBV6-2 or TRBV6-3 and TRBJ2-2; possibly TRBD1 or TRBD2 for D (6 bases each). Germline lookup yields CDR1 MNHEY and CDR2 SVGEGT. The CDR3 is made up of 16 amino acids. V lost 2 bases to trimming and J lost 2 bases, with 12 bases between them. CDR3: CASSYGGTSNTGELFF. The CDR3, as DNA: TGTGCCAGCAGTTACGGCGGGACAAGTAACACCGGGGAGCTGTTTTTT.

This clonotype appeared many times. V and J are TRBV7-9 and TRBJ1-2; TRBD1 agrees at 7 bases. Germline V lookup: CDR1 SEHNR, CDR2 FQNEAQ (reference sequence). Germline trimming cut 5 bases from V and 4 bases from J; bases unmatched to any gene: 4. The CDR3 loop spans 13 amino acids. The chain's CDR3 is CASSQTGSYGYTF. The CDR3 bases are TGTGCCAGCAGCCAGACAGGGAGCTATGGCTACACCTTC.

This clonotype was picked up many times. CDR3 nucleotides: TGCAGTGCTAGAGGGTGGGACGTTAACACCGGGGAGCTGTTTTTT. Translated: CSARGWDVNTGELFF. The chain carries TRBV20-1 and TRBJ2-2; possibly TRBD1 or TRBD2 for D (5 bases each). CDR3 length: 15 residues. Trimming pared 1 base from V and 2 bases from J, leaving 11 bases between. Looked up from germline, CDR1 is DFQATT and CDR2 is SNEGSKA (reference sequence).

This clonotype was seen at least ten times. The chain employs TRBV15 and TRBJ2-5, with D unresolved. There are 13 residues in the CDR3. Trimming cost V 3 bases and J 5 bases, with 10 bases left between them. The germline V gene has CDR1 LNHNV and CDR2 YYDKDF (reference sequence). CDR3 DNA sequence: TGTGCCACCAGCAGCGGTGCGGAGGAGACCCAGTACTTC. Protein product: CATSSGAEETQYF.

This clonotype was recorded at least ten times. The V and J genes are TRBV6-5 and TRBJ2-4, with a tentative D call TRBD2 (7 bases). This CDR3 region has 17 residues. V was shortened by 0 bases and J by 0 bases, with 12 bases between the two germline ends. Germline V gives CDR1 MNHEY, CDR2 SVGAGI. CDR3 sequence (DNA): TGTGCCAGCAGTTACTCCGGGGGGCGGGGAGCCAAAAACATTCAGTACTTC. Its translation: CASSYSGGRGAKNIQYF.

The chain is built from TRBV6-2 or TRBV6-3 and TRBJ2-2, with D maybe TRBD2 (5 bases). The CDR3 loop spans 18 amino acids. V lost 2 bases to trimming and J lost 3 bases, with 19 bases between them. Germline-derived CDR1 and CDR2 are MNHEY and SVGEGT. The CDR3 nucleotides read TGTGCCAGCAGTTACGCCTTCGGACTGGCGGGTTACACCGGGGAGCTGTTTTTT. Amino acid sequence: CASSYAFGLAGYTGELFF.

This sequence joins TRBV28 and TRBJ1-5, with 7 bases aligning to TRBD1. V shed 4 bases and J 1 base; nucleotides not matched to a gene: 4. The CDR3 is 15 amino acids. Looked up from germline, CDR1 is MDHEN and CDR2 is SYDVKM. As DNA, the CDR3 is TGTGCCAGCAGTTATCTGACAGGGAGCAATCAGCCCCAGCATTTT. This encodes CASSYLTGSNQPQHF. The entire variable domain, with the rest obtained from reference TRBV28 and TRBJ1-5, is as follows: DVKVTQSSRYLVKRTGEKVFLECVQDMDHENMFWYRQDPGLGLRLIYFSYDVKMKEKGDIPEGYSVSREKKERFSLILESASTNQTSMYLCASSYLTGSNQPQHFGDGTRLSIL.

This clonotype appeared many times. The chain is built from TRBV6-1 and TRBJ2-5, with D possibly matching TRBD1 (5 bases). This CDR3 is built from 14 residues. Trimming left V 4 bases short and J 0 bases short, with 9 bases between. Germline loops: CDR1 MNHNS, CDR2 SASEGT. Here the CDR3 reads CASSADRNQETQYF. CDR3 DNA: TGTGCCAGCAGTGCCGACAGAAACCAAGAGACCCAGTACTTC.

Ten or more counts support this clonotype. The chain links TRBV12-3 or TRBV12-4 to TRBJ2-7; D gene ambiguous. The CDR3 length is 14 residues. The V end lost 2 bases, the J end lost 2 bases, and 10 bases lay between the germline ends. The DNA for the CDR3 is TGTGCCAGCAGTTTATGGCAGGAAGCCTACGAGCAGTACTTC. Its protein product is CASSLWQEAYEQYF.

In this sample, this clonotype turned up a few times. The V call is TRBV24-1, the J call TRBJ2-5; 12 bases agree with TRBD1. J lost 5 bases, V lost 5 bases, and 11 bases had no gene match. The CDR3 consists of 17 residues. Germline CDR1 KGHDR, CDR2 SFDVKD. CDR3 nucleotide sequence: TGTGCCACCAGTGCCCAAGACGGGACAGGGGGCTGGGAGACCCAGTACTTC. Translation: CATSAQDGTGGWETQYF.

The sample holds many counts of this clonotype. This CDR3 reads CASSLRGEAVYEQYF. Written as DNA, the CDR3 is TGTGCCAGCAGCTTACGTGGGGAAGCCGTCTACGAGCAGTACTTC. The gene calls are TRBV7-9 and TRBJ2-7, with D unresolved. This CDR3 contains 15 residues. The V and J ends lost 2 bases and 3 bases respectively, with 14 bases between them. Germline V CDR1 and CDR2: SEHNR, FQNEAQ (reference sequence).

This clonotype was recorded only once. The gene calls are TRBV6-5 and TRBJ2-7; D may be TRBD2 (6 bases). The CDR3 has 16 residues. V lost 0 bases to trimming and J lost 2 bases, with 14 bases between them. Germline CDR1 MNHEY, CDR2 SVGAGI. CDR3 bases: TGTGCCAGCAGTTACTCGATAGGTAGCGGTACCTACGAGCAGTACTTC. Amino acids: CASSYSIGSGTYEQYF.

The chain joins TRBV7-2 to TRBJ2-5; D gene unclear. Germline loops: CDR1 SGHTA, CDR2 FQGNSA. V was pared by 0 bases and J by 3 bases, with 5 bases between. There are 13 residues in the CDR3. CDR3 DNA sequence: TGTGCCAGCAGCTTAGCACAGAAAGAGACCCAGTACTTC. Encoded protein: CASSLAQKETQYF.

The gene calls are TRBV2 and TRBJ2-1; D is perhaps TRBD1 (5 bases). CDR1 is SNHLY, CDR2 FYNNEI, per germline. The CDR3 has 16 amino acids. V was clipped by 0 bases and J by 2 bases, with 11 bases between them. The CDR3 sequence is CASSEALGEPYNEQFF. CDR3 coding DNA: TGTGCCAGCAGTGAAGCGCTAGGGGAACCCTACAATGAGCAGTTCTTC.

This clonotype was recorded at least ten times. The genes are TRBV18 and TRBJ1-2, with D perhaps matching TRBD1 (5 bases). CDR3 length equals 16 residues. With 1 base removed from V and 4 bases from J, the gap between germline ends came to 16 bases. Germline CDR1 and CDR2: KGHSH and LQKENI. The CDR3 spells CASSPQRLEGRYGYTF. The DNA for the CDR3 is TGTGCCAGCTCACCACAACGTCTCGAGGGGCGCTATGGCTACACCTTC.

The table lists this clonotype with many counts. This chain joins TRBV28 and TRBJ2-4; maybe TRBD1 (5 bases). This CDR3 contains 15 residues. Germline CDR1 reads MDHEN; CDR2 reads SYDVKM. The V end lost 3 bases, the J end lost 0 bases, and 9 bases lay between the germline ends. CDR3 sequence: CASSFPDRAKNIQYF. CDR3 nucleotides: TGTGCCAGCAGTTTCCCCGACAGAGCCAAAAACATTCAGTACTTC.

This clonotype was counted ten times or more. This sequence joins TRBV4-1 and TRBJ2-6; 7 bases line up with TRBD1. The trim removed 4 bases at V and 0 bases at J, leaving 6 bases unmatched. This CDR3 region has 17 residues. Looked up from germline, CDR1 is MGHRA and CDR2 is YSYEKL. CDR3 nucleotide sequence: TGCGCCAGCAGCCCCGGGACAGTGAACTCTGGGGCCAACGTCCTGACTTTC. This gives the protein CASSPGTVNSGANVLTF.

The genes are TRBV6-1 and TRBJ1-2, with D hard to call. Deletions cut 6 bases from V and 5 bases from J, with 16 bases between. Germline CDR1 reads MNHNS; CDR2 reads SASEGT. This CDR3 has 14 amino acids. CDR3 residues: CASRATTGSYGYTF. In nucleotides, the CDR3 is TGTGCCAGCAGGGCTACGACGGGGTCATATGGCTACACCTTC.

Ten or more counts support this clonotype. The chain couples TRBV20-1 to TRBJ1-1; tentatively, D is TRBD1 (6 bases). CDR1 and CDR2 from the germline V gene are DFQATT and SNEGSKA (reference sequence). With 3 bases removed from V and 4 bases from J, the gap between germline ends came to 12 bases. This CDR3 comprises 13 residues. Written as DNA, the CDR3 is TGCAGTGCTAGTGGCAGGGGAGGCACTGAAGCTTTCTTT. Translation gives CSASGRGGTEAFF.